These 11 T cell receptor beta chains came from one sample sequenced in a study of blood T cell repertoires in COVID-19. The method was immunoSEQ multiplex PCR; TCRdb's version includes in-frame clones alone and lacks a portion of them. The table has 95,000 to 130,000 clones, around four fifths seen once. Sequenced input: peripheral blood. These receptors were collected from a man aged 25 to 45 with acute or convalescent COVID-19.

This chain joins TRBV11-2 and TRBJ2-1; D may be TRBD2 (6 bases). This CDR3 has 18 amino acids. Trimming took off 1 base at V and 4 bases at J, with 20 bases between the two ends. Germline CDR1 and CDR2: SGHAT and FQNNGV. As DNA, the CDR3 is TGTGCCAGCAGCTTAGGGAGCCCCCGGGACTTAGGATACAATGAGCAGTTCTTC. Protein sequence: CASSLGSPRDLGYNEQFF.

The chain carries TRBV7-9 and TRBJ1-1; 7 bases are a match to TRBD1. Per the germline V gene, CDR1 is SEHNR and CDR2 is FQNEAQ (reference sequence). The CDR3 consists of 15 residues. The junction had 12 bases not matched to a gene; V was cut back by 5 bases and J by 6 bases. The CDR3 nucleotides read TGTGCCAGCAGCCCTCAGGGCAGGGGGTTTGCTGAAGCTTTCTTT. This sequence encodes CASSPQGRGFAEAFF.

This chain connects TRBV7-2 to TRBJ2-2; 7 nucleotides match TRBD2. This CDR3 has 15 residues. V lost 0 bases, J lost 3 bases, and 1 base stayed unmatched. Germline values: CDR1 SGHTA, CDR2 FQGNSA. CDR3 protein: CASSLALADTGELFF. The CDR3 DNA follows: TGTGCCAGCAGCTTAGCGCTAGCGGACACCGGGGAGCTGTTTTTT.

The V and J genes are TRBV6-6 and TRBJ2-7; TRBD2 matches 13 bases. This CDR3 comprises 14 residues. J was trimmed by 6 bases and V by 4 bases; bases with no gene match: 3. From germline, CDR1 is MNHNY and CDR2 SVGAGI (reference sequence). CDR3 in DNA: TGTGCCAGCAGTTCAGGGACTAGCGGGATCGAGCAGTACGTC. Translation gives CASSSGTSGIEQYV.

This clone was counted once. The chain is built from TRBV9 and TRBJ1-2, with 7 bases identical to TRBD1. The CDR3 loop spans 18 amino acids. Trimming cost V 0 bases and J 0 bases; bases outside gene matches: 11. Germline-derived CDR1 and CDR2 are SGDLS and YYNGEE. The CDR3 loop reads CASSVEDRQGYSNYGYTF. The CDR3, as DNA: TGTGCCAGCAGCGTAGAGGACAGGCAGGGGTATTCTAACTATGGCTACACCTTC.

Regarding this clone: At one end the junction does not follow the germline gene, possibly because of a read error. J is TRBJ2-1 and V is TRBV2; perhaps TRBD2 as D (6 bases). In germline, CDR1 is SNHLY, CDR2 FYNNEI. This CDR3 region has 13 residues. The CDR3 here is CASSEEAGNKQFF. Written as DNA, the CDR3 is TGTGCCAGCAGTGAAGAAGCGGGCAATAAGCAGTTCTTC. The full variable domain, completed using reference TRBV2 and TRBJ2-1, is EPEVTQTPSHQVTQMGQEVILRCVPISNHLYFYWYRQILGQKVEFLVSFYNNEISEKSEIFDDQFSVERPDGSNFTLKIRSTKLEDSAMYFCASSEEAGNKQFFGPGTRLTVL.

The chain uses TRBV2 and TRBJ2-3; D is perhaps TRBD2 (5 bases). Germline CDR1 and CDR2: SNHLY and FYNNEI. The CDR3 totals 12 residues. The ends were cut back, 7 bases at V and 6 bases at J, with 11 bases in the middle. The CDR3, as DNA: TGTGCCAGCACCGTAAGGAGGGATACGCAGTATTTT. Encoded protein: CASTVRRDTQYF.

V usage is TRBV6-5 and J usage is TRBJ1-1; no definite D call. The V end was cut by 1 base, the J end by 1 base, with 10 bases between. CDR1 is MNHEY, CDR2 SVGAGI, per germline. This CDR3 region has 15 residues. CDR3 DNA sequence: TGTGCCAGCAGTTACTTGGCGGGAGGGAACACTGAAGCTTTCTTT. Protein sequence: CASSYLAGGNTEAFF.

V gene TRBV7-8 combines with J gene TRBJ2-1, with D maybe TRBD2 (6 bases). V was trimmed by 5 bases and J by 7 bases, leaving 12 bases between them. The CDR3 spans 13 residues. CDR1 and CDR2 from the germline V gene are SGHVS and FQNEAQ. Written as DNA, the CDR3 is TGTGCCAGCAGCCTGGGGGGAAAAAATGAGCAGTTCTTC. As protein: CASSLGGKNEQFF.

This clone was picked up one time. The V and J genes are TRBV19 and TRBJ1-2, with 9 bases fitting TRBD1. After removal of 5 bases from V and 4 bases from J, the junction contained 11 bases not matched to a gene. There are 16 residues in the CDR3. Germline-derived CDR1 and CDR2 are LNHDA and SQIVND (reference sequence). CDR3 bases: TGTGCCAGTAGTCTCGTAGGTTTGGACAGGGGCTATGGCTACACCTTC. Translated: CASSLVGLDRGYGYTF.

The chain has TRBV6-6 and TRBJ1-3, with unresolved D. Trimming shortened V by 7 bases and J by 3 bases, and 4 bases separated the two germline ends. CDR3 length equals 11 residues. Germline CDR1 and CDR2: MNHNY and SVGAGI (reference sequence). The CDR3 reads CASTHGNTIYF. The CDR3 DNA is TGTGCCAGCACCCATGGAAACACCATATATTTT.